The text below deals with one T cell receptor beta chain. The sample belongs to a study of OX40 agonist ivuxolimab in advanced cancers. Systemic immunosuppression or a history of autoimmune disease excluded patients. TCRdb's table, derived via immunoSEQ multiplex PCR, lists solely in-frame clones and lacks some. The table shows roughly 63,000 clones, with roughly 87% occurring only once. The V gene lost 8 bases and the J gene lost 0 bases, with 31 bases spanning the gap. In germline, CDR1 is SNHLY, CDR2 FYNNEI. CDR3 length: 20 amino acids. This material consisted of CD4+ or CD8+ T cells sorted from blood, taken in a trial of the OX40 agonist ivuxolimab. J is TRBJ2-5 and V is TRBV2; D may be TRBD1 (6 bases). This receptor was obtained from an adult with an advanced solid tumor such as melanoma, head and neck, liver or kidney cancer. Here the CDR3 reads CASVPGVRTGPKRDQETQYF. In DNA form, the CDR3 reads TGTGCCAGCGTTCCAGGGGTGAGAACAGGGCCTAAACGAGACCAAGAGACCCAGTACTTC.